The 31 T cell receptor beta chains given below trace back to one sample, sequenced in a study of T-cell reconstitution after alpha-beta-depleted transplantation in children. Preparation of the TCRbeta library used unique molecular identifiers. Via MiXCR, TCRdb re-called the PCR reads, giving one row per CDR3 protein. Of 450,000 to 550,000 distinct CDR3 sequences in the sample, roughly 11% were seen once. Sequenced material: PBMCs, mostly from graft donor cells, taken 180 days after TCRalphabeta/CD19-depleted stem cell transplant. The origin of the receptors is a female patient between 2 and 15 years old who had a stem cell transplant for aplastic anemia, so the T cells may come from the graft donor.

This clonotype was detected ten times or more. The V call is TRBV29-1, the J call TRBJ2-1, with D perhaps given as TRBD1 or TRBD2 (6 bases each). Per the germline V gene, CDR1 is SQVTM and CDR2 is ANQGSEA. The CDR3 loop spans 10 amino acids. V shed 7 bases and J shed 10 bases, with 11 bases lying between them. The CDR3 DNA reads TGCAGCGGTGGGGGGCAGGAGCAGTTCTTC. This translates into CSGGGQEQFF.

In this sample, this clonotype turned up many times. The genes are TRBV12-3 or TRBV12-4 and TRBJ2-1; D may be TRBD1 or TRBD2 (5 bases each). The V gene lost 5 bases and the J gene lost 0 bases, with 17 bases spanning the gap. This CDR3 has 17 residues. This CDR3 is CASSPLGPTFSYNEQFF. The CDR3 coding sequence is TGTGCCAGCAGTCCATTGGGACCAACCTTCTCCTACAATGAGCAGTTCTTC.

This clonotype was seen repeatedly, ten times or more. The gene calls are TRBV29-1 and TRBJ2-3; 11 bases are a match to TRBD2. The CDR3 length is 16 residues. The germline V gene encodes CDR1 SQVTM and CDR2 ANQGSEA. The trim removed 5 bases at V and 2 bases at J, leaving 9 bases unmatched. CDR3 protein: CSVQYRLAGLTDTQYF. Written as DNA, the CDR3 is TGCAGCGTTCAGTATCGACTAGCGGGACTCACAGATACGCAGTATTTT.

CDR3 bases: TGTGCCAGCAGCAGAGGGACTAGCGGCTCCTACAATGAGCAGTTCTTC. Amino acids: CASSRGTSGSYNEQFF. The rearrangement joins TRBV7-9 to TRBJ2-1; TRBD2 matches at 11 bases. The junction had 3 bases not matched to a gene; V was cut back by 5 bases and J by 0 bases. CDR3 length equals 16 residues. Germline V gene lookup returns CDR1 SEHNR and CDR2 FQNEAQ (reference sequence).

The V call is TRBV3-1, the J call TRBJ2-5, with D unresolved. The V end was cut by 3 bases, the J end by 7 bases, with 12 bases between. This CDR3 is built from 13 residues. Germline lookup yields CDR1 LGHDT and CDR2 YNNKEL (reference sequence). CDR3 amino acids: CASSHFKLGTQYF. The CDR3 region has the DNA TGTGCCAGCAGCCATTTCAAGCTGGGGACCCAGTACTTC.

CDR3 coding DNA: TGTGCCAGCAGCTTACGAGGGGGCCCCAACGAGCAGTACTTC. Its translation is CASSLRGGPNEQYF. The J gene is TRBJ2-7, the V gene TRBV7-6; 7 positions match TRBD1. Germline V gene lookup returns CDR1 SGHVS and CDR2 FNYEAQ. The CDR3 is 14 amino acids. Unmatched junction bases numbered 6, after V lost 2 bases and J lost 5 bases.

This clonotype has a count of ten or more. The chain recombines TRBV5-1 with TRBJ2-7, with 7 bases identical to TRBD2. V shed 5 bases, J shed 2 bases, and the junction held 7 bases outside the gene matches. The CDR3 loop spans 14 amino acids. The germline V gene encodes CDR1 SGHRS and CDR2 YFSETQ. The CDR3 DNA follows: TGCGCCAGCAGTTTTACGGGAGGTCCCTACGAGCAGTACTTC. It specifies CASSFTGGPYEQYF.

The chain joins TRBV7-3 to TRBJ2-2; D is possibly TRBD1 (6 bases). Germline CDR1 and CDR2: SGHTA and FQGTGA. The CDR3 length is 14 residues. V shed 4 bases and J shed 7 bases, with 13 bases lying between them. The CDR3 DNA reads TGTGCCAGCAGCTCCCGAGGGACAAACGGGGAGCTGTTTTTT. Its protein product is CASSSRGTNGELFF.

This clonotype was detected a few times. The chain has TRBV12-3 or TRBV12-4 and TRBJ2-4, with 8 bases matching TRBD1. The CDR3 has 15 residues. The J segment lost 4 bases and the V segment lost 6 bases, leaving 8 bases of the junction unmatched. The CDR3 loop is CASRWGQDGKNIQYF. The CDR3 bases are TGTGCCAGCAGATGGGGACAGGACGGAAAAAACATTCAGTACTTC.

The table lists this clonotype with many counts. The gene calls are TRBV10-3 and TRBJ2-7; TRBD2 aligns across 10 bases. Trimming cost V 4 bases and J 2 bases; bases outside gene matches: 14. CDR1 and CDR2 from the germline V gene are ENHRY and SYGVKD. The CDR3 covers 18 residues. DNA for the CDR3: TGTGCCATCAGTGCCGGCAGGCCTAGCGGGAGTGTACCCTACGAGCAGTACGTC. Translated, it gives CAISAGRPSGSVPYEQYV.

This clonotype occurred a few times. The chain is built from TRBV10-3 and TRBJ2-2, with D unresolved. Germline CDR1 is ENHRY and CDR2 is SYGVKD. The CDR3 is 17 amino acids. V lost 2 bases, J lost 0 bases, and 13 bases lay in between. CDR3 region: CAISELSRHTNTGELFF. CDR3 DNA: TGTGCCATCAGTGAGCTCAGCAGACATACGAACACCGGGGAGCTGTTTTTT.

The chain couples TRBV7-8 to TRBJ1-1; unclear D gene. CDR1 and CDR2 from the germline V gene are SGHVS and FQNEAQ. V shed 5 bases and J shed 0 bases, with 19 bases lying between them. The CDR3 has 17 residues. The CDR3 is CASSPHRAGLMNTEAFF. In DNA, the CDR3 is TGTGCCAGCAGCCCCCACCGAGCAGGATTGATGAACACTGAAGCTTTCTTT. The whole variable domain, remainder taken from reference TRBV7-8 and TRBJ1-1, is GAGVSQSPRYKVAKRGQDVALRCDPISGHVSLFWYQQALGQGPEFLTYFQNEAQLDKSGLPSDRFFAERPEGSVSTLKIQRTQQEDSAVYLCASSPHRAGLMNTEAFFGQGTRLTVV.

This clonotype came up many times. The chain couples TRBV29-1 to TRBJ1-1; TRBD1 matches 8 bases. The CDR3 length is 13 residues. Unmatched junction bases numbered 8, after V lost 4 bases and J lost 7 bases. CDR1 and CDR2 (germline): SQVTM, ANQGSEA. CDR3 in DNA: TGCAGCGTTGGCGACAGGGGCCGAAATGAAGCTTTCTTT. It codes for CSVGDRGRNEAFF.

This clonotype came up many times. The chain carries TRBV29-1 and TRBJ1-2; possibly TRBD1 for D (6 bases). CDR1 is SQVTM, CDR2 ANQGSEA, per germline. The CDR3 totals 13 residues. The V end was cut by 4 bases, the J end by 8 bases, with 17 bases between. The CDR3 sequence: CSVGTVWSIGYTF. DNA for the CDR3: TGCAGCGTTGGGACAGTTTGGAGCATAGGCTACACCTTC. Full variable domain (outside the CDR3, taken from reference TRBV29-1 and TRBJ1-2): SAVISQKPSRDICQRGTSLTIQCQVDSQVTMMFWYRQQPGQSLTLIATANQGSEATYESGFVIDKFPISRPNLTFSTLTVSNMSPEDSSIYLCSVGTVWSIGYTFGSGTRLTVV.

The chain recombines TRBV27 with TRBJ2-7; 7 bases map to TRBD2. CDR1 and CDR2 from the germline V gene are MNHEY and SMNVEV (reference sequence). The CDR3 sequence is 15 residues long. Losses at the gene ends were 5 bases for V and 0 bases for J; bases not matched to a gene: 7. The CDR3 sequence: CASSRQAGTSYEQYV. The CDR3 nucleotides are TGTGCCAGCAGTCGCCAAGCGGGAACCTCCTACGAGCAGTACGTC.

This clonotype was seen only a few times. The V and J genes are TRBV30 and TRBJ2-3; D not certain. Germline V gene data show CDR1 as GTSNPN and CDR2 as SVGIG (reference sequence). Trimming removed 2 bases from V and 6 bases from J, with 9 bases in between. The CDR3 length is 12 residues. CDR3 amino acids: CAWSPGRDTQYF. As DNA, the CDR3 is TGTGCCTGGAGTCCCGGGCGGGATACGCAGTATTTT.

The rearrangement uses TRBV12-3 or TRBV12-4 and TRBJ1-2, with a weak D call TRBD1 (5 bases). This CDR3 region has 12 residues. V lost 6 bases to trimming and J lost 3 bases, with 8 bases between them. CDR3: CASRPGHYGYTF. CDR3 DNA: TGTGCCAGCAGACCGGGACACTATGGCTACACCTTC.

The rearrangement links TRBV24-1 to TRBJ2-5, with D perhaps TRBD1 (6 bases). V dropped 5 bases and J dropped 4 bases, with 16 bases sitting between them. The CDR3 is 15 amino acids. The germline gives CDR1 KGHDR, CDR2 SFDVKD. In nucleotides, the CDR3 is TGTGCCACCAGTGGGGGGCTTCATAAGGGAGAGACCCAGTACTTC. As protein: CATSGGLHKGETQYF.

This clonotype appeared many times. This rearrangement joins TRBV5-1 to TRBJ2-5; TRBD1 is a possible D gene (6 bases). The CDR3 sequence is 13 residues long. Germline values: CDR1 SGHRS, CDR2 YFSETQ. Trimming removed 5 bases from V and 3 bases from J, with 11 bases in between. CDR3 bases: TGCGCCAGCAGTCTACGGACAGAAGAGACCCAGTACTTC. Translating it yields CASSLRTEETQYF.

The rearrangement links TRBV12-3 or TRBV12-4 to TRBJ2-1; no firm D call. V lost 2 bases and J 7 bases, leaving 6 bases between the germline ends. This CDR3 has 12 amino acids. CDR3 residues: CASSLRANEQFF. The CDR3 DNA follows: TGTGCCAGCAGTTTAAGGGCGAATGAGCAGTTCTTC.

In this sample, this clonotype turned up a few times. The chain recombines TRBV19 with TRBJ1-4; D not resolved. The CDR3 spans 15 residues. Trimming shortened V by 5 bases and J by 2 bases, and 12 bases separated the two germline ends. Germline CDR1 reads LNHDA; CDR2 reads SQIVND (reference sequence). CDR3 sequence (DNA): TGTGCCAGTAGTTCCCCGGGGAGGACTAATGAAAAACTGTTTTTT. The encoded protein is CASSSPGRTNEKLFF.

The rearrangement uses TRBV12-3 or TRBV12-4 and TRBJ2-7, with D unclear. The CDR3 extends over 12 amino acids. The V end lost 6 bases, the J end lost 3 bases, and 9 bases lay between the germline ends. DNA for the CDR3: TGTGCCAGCAGCCTACAGCGCTACGAGCAGTACTTC. Amino acid sequence: CASSLQRYEQYF.

J is TRBJ1-5 and V is TRBV28; D ambiguous. The CDR3 spans 13 residues. Trimming stripped 5 bases from V and 6 bases from J, with 11 bases between. From germline, CDR1 is MDHEN and CDR2 SYDVKM. The CDR3 is CASSLWAGQPQHF. The CDR3 DNA reads as TGTGCCAGCAGTCTCTGGGCTGGTCAGCCCCAGCATTTT.

This clonotype occurred a few times. The chain is built from TRBV20-1 and TRBJ1-1; 7 nucleotides agree with TRBD1. Germline V gene sequence: CDR1 DFQATT, CDR2 SNEGSKA (reference sequence). The CDR3 has 15 residues. V was clipped by 1 base and J by 1 base; unmatched bases: 6. The CDR3 loop is CSARAPTGKNTEAFF. CDR3 coding DNA: TGCAGTGCTAGAGCCCCGACAGGGAAGAACACTGAAGCTTTCTTT.

The table lists this clonotype with many counts. The chain carries TRBV7-8 and TRBJ1-6; 9 bases line up with TRBD1. CDR1 and CDR2 from the germline V gene are SGHVS and FQNEAQ. J gave up 10 bases and V 5 bases, and 12 bases lay outside the gene matches. The length of the CDR3 is 16 residues. The CDR3 here is CASSAPGTGIGSPLHF. DNA of the CDR3: TGTGCCAGCAGCGCCCCCGGGACAGGGATCGGCTCACCCCTCCACTTT. Complete variable domain (other parts from reference TRBV7-8 and TRBJ1-6): GAGVSQSPRYKVAKRGQDVALRCDPISGHVSLFWYQQALGQGPEFLTYFQNEAQLDKSGLPSDRFFAERPEGSVSTLKIQRTQQEDSAVYLCASSAPGTGIGSPLHFGNGTRLTVT.

The chain carries TRBV5-6 and TRBJ2-2, with 10 bases aligning to TRBD2. With V trimmed by 3 bases and J by 1 base, 3 bases remained unmatched. Germline V gene lookup returns CDR1 SGHDT and CDR2 YYEEEE. The length of the CDR3 is 16 residues. The CDR3 nucleotides read TGTGCCAGCAGCTACCGGACTAGCGGGAACACCGGGGAGCTGTTTTTT. It codes for CASSYRTSGNTGELFF.

This clonotype was counted between two and nine times. CDR3 loop: CASSQTSGKVYEQYF. In DNA, the CDR3 is TGTGCCAGCAGCCAGACTAGCGGGAAGGTCTACGAGCAGTACTTC. V usage is TRBV3-1 and J usage is TRBJ2-7, with 11 bases aligning to TRBD2. This CDR3 has 15 residues. After removal of 3 bases from V and 3 bases from J, the junction contained 4 bases not matched to a gene. The germline CDR1 and CDR2 sequences are LGHDT and YNNKEL (reference sequence).

The chain recombines TRBV20-1 with TRBJ1-5; weak D call: TRBD1 (5 bases). V was pared by 8 bases and J by 4 bases, with 18 bases between. From germline, CDR1 is DFQATT and CDR2 SNEGSKA (reference sequence). This CDR3 has 14 amino acids. CDR3 region: CSTRETVGNQPQHF. The CDR3 coding sequence is TGCAGTACAAGGGAGACAGTTGGTAATCAGCCCCAGCATTTT.

This clonotype was seen a few times. The chain employs TRBV5-1 and TRBJ2-7, with D perhaps TRBD2 (6 bases). The CDR3 has 15 residues. V lost 5 bases to trimming and J lost 3 bases, with 18 bases between them. Germline V CDR1 and CDR2: SGHRS, YFSETQ. The CDR3 region has the DNA TGCGCCAGCAGTGAAGAGGGACTCCGTCTCTACGAGCAGTACTTC. Residues: CASSEEGLRLYEQYF.

This clonotype was counted only a few times. CDR3 protein: CASSLAAGYNSPLHF. The DNA for the CDR3 is TGTGCCAGCAGCTTAGCAGCAGGGTATAATTCACCCCTCCACTTT. J is TRBJ1-6 and V is TRBV7-2; D may be TRBD1 (5 bases). V was trimmed by 0 bases and J by 4 bases, leaving 7 bases between them. The CDR3 has 15 residues. Germline loops: CDR1 SGHTA, CDR2 FQGNSA.

The chain uses TRBV6-1 and TRBJ1-1; D may be TRBD1 (5 bases). The CDR3 length is 15 residues. V gave up 5 bases and J gave up 4 bases, with 17 bases separating them. The germline gives CDR1 MNHNS, CDR2 SASEGT. The CDR3 bases are TGTGCCAGCAGTCCCGGGGAGGGGTCGATCACTGAAGCTTTCTTT. Translating it yields CASSPGEGSITEAFF.